These T cell receptor beta chains were read from a single sample in a study of T cell changes during pregnancy in multiple sclerosis. The table came from immunoSEQ multiplex PCR; TCRdb's copy has only in-frame clones and leaves some out. The sample consists of roughly 120,000 clones, 90% to 95% of them appearing once. The source material was peripheral blood, sampled before pregnancy. Receptors were obtained from a female donor with multiple sclerosis, enrolled in a pregnancy study. Each CDR3 is given with its conserved first and last residue. D genes are given only for firm matches.

J gene	D gene	V gene	CDR3 DNA	CDR3 protein
TRBJ1-1	.	TRBV14	TGTGCCAGCAGCCAAACAAGAAGCGGGGCTTTCTTT	CASSQTRSGAFF
TRBJ1-6	.	TRBV7-3	TGTGCCAGCAGTAAAGACAGTCGTTCACCCCTCCACTTT	CASSKDSRSPLHF
TRBJ2-7	TRBD2	TRBV27	TGTGCCAGCAGTTTATCTAGCGGGCTAACCGGAGAGCAGTACTTC	CASSLSSGLTGEQYF
TRBJ2-2	TRBD1	TRBV4-1	TGCGCCAGCAGCCACCGGGGACAGACGAACACCGGGGAGCTGTTTTTT	CASSHRGQTNTGELFF
TRBJ2-2	TRBD2	TRBV7-3	TGTGCCAGCAGCTCCCACCGGGAGGGAGCCGGGGAGCTGTTTTTT	CASSSHREGAGELFF
TRBJ2-3	.	TRBV5-1	TGCGCCAGCAGCTTCGCCGGGACTACAGATACGCAGTATTTT	CASSFAGTTDTQYF
TRBJ2-6	.	TRBV6-1	TGTGCCATAGAGGCCTCTGGGGCCAACGTCCTGACTTTC	CAIEASGANVLTF
TRBJ2-7	TRBD1	TRBV28	TGTGCCAGCAGTCCTCCGGGACAGGTTCGCGAGCAGTACTTC	CASSPPGQVREQYF
TRBJ1-2	.	TRBV10-3	TGTGCCATCAGTGAACAGGGCTATGGCTACACCTTC	CAISEQGYGYTF
TRBJ1-1	.	TRBV19	TGTGCCAGTAGTATTACAGGGCGTACTGAAGCTTTCTTT	CASSITGRTEAFF
TRBJ2-7	TRBD2	TRBV27	TGTGCCAGCAGTGCATGGACTAGCGGGACCTACGAGCAGTACTTC	CASSAWTSGTYEQYF
TRBJ2-2	TRBD2	TRBV5-4	TGTGCCAGCAGCTTGTCTAGCGGACCACGCACCGGGGAGCTGTTTTTT	CASSLSSGPRTGELFF
TRBJ2-7	TRBD2	TRBV18	TGTGCCAGCTCACCACCCTCGCGGGGGGGCTACGAGCAGTACTTC	CASSPPSRGGYEQYF
TRBJ1-1	.	TRBV29-1	TGCAGCGTTGGACAGCCCTACACTGAAGCTTTCTTT	CSVGQPYTEAFF
TRBJ2-1	TRBD2	TRBV4-1	TGCGCCAGCAGCCAACTAGCGGGAGGTCAAAATGAGCAGTTCTTC	CASSQLAGGQNEQFF
TRBJ1-1	TRBD1	TRBV5-1	TGCGCCAGCAGCCCCCGGACAGGGCGGAACACTGAAGCTTTCTTT	CASSPRTGRNTEAFF
TRBJ1-2	TRBD1	TRBV30	TGTGCCTGGAGTAACTCCGGGACAGCTAACTATGGCTACACCTTC	CAWSNSGTANYGYTF
TRBJ2-2	.	TRBV9	TGTGCCAGCAGCCCTCCCTGGGGGCACACCGGGGAGCTGTTTTTT	CASSPPWGHTGELFF
TRBJ2-5	.	TRBV5-4	TGTGCCAGCAGCTTGGATAGAGAGACCCAGTACTTC	CASSLDRETQYF
TRBJ2-7	.	TRBV30	TGTGCCTGGAGCCCACTTGAACGTAGCGGCTACGAGCAGTACTTC	CAWSPLERSGYEQYF
TRBJ2-7	.	TRBV5-1	TGCGCCAGCAGCTTGGGGACTGGGCTTCTGGAGCAGTACTTC	CASSLGTGLLEQYF
TRBJ2-5	TRBD1	TRBV6-5	TGTGCCAGCGGACAGGGGGTTCTAAAGACCCAGTACTTC	CASGQGVLKTQYF